Listed below are T cell receptor beta chains from one sample, sequenced in a study of T cell responses to AZD1222 COVID-19 vaccine. Sequenced by immunoSEQ multiplex PCR; TCRdb stores in-frame clones only, minus some. The data contain 110,000 to 150,000 clones, over 80% of them singletons. Sequenced material: peripheral blood, taken 28 days after the second AZD1222 dose. Receptors originate from an adult who received the AZD1222 COVID-19 vaccine. The CDR3 runs from the conserved cysteine through the conserved F or W. The D gene is left open where the match is weak. Clone size is stated in some rows and not others, as once, few, many or a class when expanded.

j_gene	abundance	d_gene	v_gene	CDR3aa	CDR3nt
TRBJ2-1	-	-	TRBV11-2	CASSLGLSSYNEQFF	TGTGCCAGCAGCTTAGGGTTGAGCTCCTACAATGAGCAGTTCTTC
TRBJ2-5	-	TRBD1	TRBV2	CASTNMGQTQETQYF	TGTGCCAGCACTAACATGGGACAGACCCAAGAGACCCAGTACTTC
TRBJ1-1	-	-	TRBV19	CASSTLVGTEAFF	TGTGCCAGTAGTACCCTGGTAGGCACTGAAGCTTTCTTT
TRBJ2-5	once	-	TRBV11-3	CASSLRAGVQETQYF	TGTGCCAGCAGCTTAAGGGCAGGGGTTCAAGAGACCCAGTACTTC
TRBJ2-1	-	TRBD2	TRBV9	CASSVVPTSGLGGEQFF	TGTGCCAGCAGCGTAGTCCCGACTAGCGGGTTGGGGGGTGAGCAGTTCTTC
TRBJ1-2	few	-	TRBV9	CASSVLGRSGYTF	TGTGCCAGCAGCGTCCTAGGGCGCAGTGGCTACACCTTC
TRBJ1-2	-	-	TRBV7-9	CASSLDQWGFGFYGYTF	TGTGCCAGCAGCTTAGATCAATGGGGGTTCGGCTTCTATGGCTACACCTTC
TRBJ1-1	-	-	TRBV25-1	CASSARNEAFF	TGTGCCAGCAGTGCCCGGAATGAAGCTTTCTTT
TRBJ1-4	-	TRBD1	TRBV28	CASSLGQPEKLFF	TGTGCCAGCAGTCTGGGACAGCCAGAAAAACTGTTTTTT
TRBJ1-1	-	TRBD1	TRBV5-1	CASSLGGQSMNTEAFF	TGCGCCAGCAGCTTGGGGGGACAGTCCATGAACACTGAAGCTTTCTTT
TRBJ1-1	-	TRBD1	TRBV5-6	CASSFGQGDTEAFF	TGTGCCAGCAGCTTCGGGCAGGGGGACACTGAAGCTTTCTTT
TRBJ1-1	few	TRBD1	TRBV5-8	CASSLLAGGGTEAFF	TGTGCCAGCAGCTTGTTGGCAGGGGGTGGCACTGAAGCTTTCTTT
TRBJ1-5	-	-	TRBV9	CASSFTGSSNQPQHF	TGTGCCAGCAGCTTTACAGGGAGTAGCAATCAGCCCCAGCATTTT
TRBJ2-1	once	-	TRBV5-1	CASSWDSRGEQFF	TGCGCCAGCAGCTGGGACTCCAGGGGGGAGCAGTTCTTC
TRBJ1-2	-	-	TRBV4-3	CASSQDRGEGYTF	TGCGCCAGCAGCCAAGATCGTGGAGAAGGCTACACCTTC
TRBJ2-7	-	-	TRBV2	CASSEAPGSSPSEQYF	TGTGCCAGCAGTGAAGCTCCGGGCTCCTCCCCTAGTGAGCAGTACTTC
TRBJ2-1	-	-	TRBV5-6	CASSLAQNEQFF	TGTGCCAGCAGCTTGGCGCAGAATGAGCAGTTCTTC
TRBJ2-1	-	-	TRBV7-2	CASSLVAGRYNEQFF	TGTGCCAGCAGCTTAGTTGCGGGGAGATACAATGAGCAGTTCTTC
TRBJ1-1	-	-	TRBV5-8	CASSLHGYEAFF	TGTGCCAGCAGCTTGCACGGGTATGAAGCTTTCTTT
TRBJ1-5	-	-	TRBV5-5	CASSGTGTGNQPQHF	TGTGCCAGCAGCGGGACCGGGACTGGCAATCAGCCCCAGCATTTT
TRBJ2-1	-	-	TRBV5-4	CASSLRPNNEQFF	TGTGCCAGCAGCTTGCGACCGAACAATGAGCAGTTCTTC
TRBJ1-1	-	-	TRBV28	CASSPGTENTEAFF	TGTGCCAGCAGTCCCGGGACGGAGAACACTGAAGCTTTCTTT
TRBJ1-1	-	TRBD1	TRBV7-9	CASSKDRGTEAFF	TGTGCCAGCAGCAAAGACAGGGGGACTGAAGCTTTCTTT
TRBJ1-3	-	-	TRBV6-5	CASSPNSGNTIYF	TGTGCCAGCAGTCCTAACTCTGGAAACACCATATATTTT
TRBJ1-3	-	TRBD1	TRBV3-1/TRBV3-2	CASSQARDSRSGNTIYF	TGTGCCAGCAGCCAAGCCCGGGACAGTCGGTCTGGAAACACCATATATTTT
TRBJ1-6	-	-	TRBV9	CASSGQVGNSPLHF	TGTGCCAGCAGCGGGCAGGTGGGGAATTCACCCCTCCACTTT
TRBJ1-5	-	-	TRBV6-5	CASSSARRGQPQHF	TGTGCCAGCAGTTCGGCGAGAAGGGGCCAGCCCCAGCATTTT
TRBJ2-1	-	TRBD1	TRBV24-1	CATQGASYNEQFF	TGTGCCACCCAGGGGGCCTCTTACAATGAGCAGTTCTTC
TRBJ2-2	-	TRBD1	TRBV19	CASSLRTGAGTGELFF	TGTGCCAGTAGTCTCCGGACAGGAGCTGGCACCGGGGAGCTGTTTTTT
TRBJ1-6	-	-	TRBV9	CASSVGVRGSSPLHF	TGTGCCAGCAGCGTAGGGGTCAGGGGATCATCACCCCTCCACTTT
TRBJ2-7	-	-	TRBV10-3	CAISEEASYEQYF	TGTGCCATCAGTGAGGAGGCCAGCTATGAGCAGTACTTC
TRBJ1-3	-	-	TRBV18	CASATDVNTIYF	TGTGCCAGCGCTACGGATGTAAACACCATATATTTT
TRBJ2-6	-	-	TRBV28	CASSWTVSGANVLTF	TGTGCCAGCAGCTGGACAGTCTCTGGGGCCAACGTCCTGACTTTC
TRBJ1-4	-	-	TRBV24-1	CATSDPTRGGEKLFF	TGTGCCACCAGTGATCCTACCCGGGGGGGTGAAAAACTGTTTTTT
TRBJ1-2	-	-	TRBV28	CASSLNSGGYTF	TGTGCCAGCAGTTTAAACTCGGGTGGCTACACCTTC
TRBJ2-5	-	-	TRBV30	CASTRQKETQYF	TGTGCCTCGACCAGACAGAAAGAGACCCAGTACTTC
TRBJ2-1	-	-	TRBV6-2/TRBV6-3	CASSYSGGSYNEQFF	TGTGCCAGCAGTTACTCGGGGGGATCCTACAATGAGCAGTTCTTC
TRBJ1-1	-	-	TRBV19	CASSRGTVNTEAFF	TGTGCCAGTAGTAGGGGGACGGTGAACACTGAAGCTTTCTTT
TRBJ1-5	-	TRBD1	TRBV19	CASKAGGQPQHF	TGTGCCAGTAAGGCAGGGGGTCAACCCCAGCATTTT
TRBJ2-1	-	-	TRBV13	CASSLAPNNEQFF	TGTGCCAGCAGCTTAGCCCCCAACAATGAGCAGTTCTTC
TRBJ1-6	-	-	TRBV5-8	CASSRTVTYNSPLHF	TGTGCCAGCAGCCGGACAGTAACGTATAATTCACCCCTCCACTTT
TRBJ2-4	-	-	TRBV16	CASSPRGSDIQYF	TGTGCCAGCAGCCCAAGGGGGAGCGACATTCAGTACTTC
TRBJ2-7	-	TRBD1	TRBV20-1	CSASRTGGTVYEQYF	TGCAGTGCTAGTAGGACAGGGGGTACGGTCTACGAGCAGTACTTC
TRBJ1-6	-	-	TRBV30	CAWSVGNNSPLHF	TGTGCCTGGAGTGTAGGGAATAATTCACCCCTCCACTTT
TRBJ2-2	-	-	TRBV11-3	CASSLGGFVGELFF	TGTGCCAGCAGCTTAGGGGGGTTCGTCGGGGAGCTGTTTTTT
TRBJ1-4	-	-	TRBV29-1	CSVGLSLNEKLFF	TGCAGCGTTGGGCTGTCCCTTAATGAAAAACTGTTTTTT
TRBJ1-6	once	-	TRBV21-1	CASTWDSHNSPLHF	TGTGCCAGCACCTGGGACAGCCATAATTCACCCCTCCACTTT
TRBJ1-2	-	-	TRBV27	CASRPPGRTFYGYTF	TGTGCCAGCAGACCTCCCGGACGGACCTTCTATGGCTACACCTTC
TRBJ1-5	-	TRBD1	TRBV5-6	CASSHRTGDSNQPQHF	TGTGCCAGCAGCCACCGGACAGGGGATAGCAATCAGCCCCAGCATTTT
TRBJ1-1	-	-	TRBV30	CAWFGGLHTEAFF	TGTGCCTGGTTTGGAGGGCTCCACACTGAAGCTTTCTTT
TRBJ1-1	-	-	TRBV6-5	CASSYGGSWTEAFF	TGTGCCAGCAGTTACGGAGGAAGTTGGACTGAAGCTTTCTTT
TRBJ1-2	-	-	TRBV28	CASSLWAGGRLIYGYTF	TGTGCCAGCAGTTTATGGGCTGGAGGGCGGCTTATCTATGGCTACACCTTC
TRBJ1-2	-	-	TRBV19	CASSTGVWDYGYTF	TGTGCCAGTAGTACCGGGGTGTGGGACTATGGCTACACCTTC
TRBJ2-1	-	-	TRBV27	CASSLGGALFNEQFF	TGTGCCAGCAGTTTAGGGGGGGCCCTATTCAATGAGCAGTTCTTC
TRBJ1-1	-	-	TRBV9	CASSVGGENTEAFF	TGTGCCAGCAGCGTAGGGGGGGAAAACACTGAAGCTTTCTTT